Each of the 16 T cell receptor beta chains below was sequenced from the same sample in a study of response to subunit inactivated influenza vaccine. TCRdb passed the RT-PCR reads through MiXCR, listing each CDR3 protein once. The data contain 540,000 or so distinct CDR3 sequences, approximately 12% of them seen just once; the ten biggest clones take up about an eighth. The specimen comprised PBMCs from blood, sampled more than 35 days after vaccination. The source of these receptors is a man between 45 and 60 years old who received an inactivated influenza vaccine.

This clonotype was seen more than once but under ten times. The chain couples TRBV5-1 to TRBJ2-2, with D unclear. The germline CDR1 and CDR2 sequences are SGHRS and YFSETQ. Trimming took off 1 base at V and 5 bases at J, with 9 bases between the two ends. This CDR3 comprises 14 residues. CDR3 in DNA: TGCGCCAGCAGCTTGCCCCTGAGAACCGGGGAGCTGTTTTTT. This sequence encodes CASSLPLRTGELFF.

The chain has TRBV7-9 and TRBJ2-1, with 9 bases matching TRBD2. The CDR3 spans 17 residues. V was pared by 4 bases and J by 4 bases, with 11 bases of the junction left unmatched. The germline CDR1 and CDR2 sequences are SEHNR and FQNEAQ (reference sequence). The DNA for the CDR3 is TGTGCCAGCAGCTCCACCCGAGCGGGAGGACTATACAATGAGCAGTTCTTC. This gives the protein CASSSTRAGGLYNEQFF.

In this sample, this clonotype turned up a few times. V and J are TRBV12-3 or TRBV12-4 and TRBJ1-2, with 7 bases aligning to TRBD1. The J segment lost 5 bases and the V segment lost 10 bases, leaving 10 bases of the junction unmatched. This CDR3 region has 13 residues. CDR3: CATRTGFRYGYTF. In DNA form, the CDR3 reads TGTGCCACCAGGACAGGATTTCGATATGGCTACACCTTC.

This clonotype was observed at least ten times. The V and J genes are TRBV20-1 and TRBJ2-7, with D possibly TRBD2 on 7 matching bases. The CDR3 consists of 14 residues. The V end was cut by 2 bases, the J end by 2 bases, with 13 bases between. Germline-derived CDR1 and CDR2 are DFQATT and SNEGSKA (reference sequence). The CDR3 region is CSARPTGGPYEQYF. CDR3 bases: TGCAGTGCTAGACCCACGGGGGGCCCCTACGAGCAGTACTTC.

The rearrangement joins TRBV5-7 to TRBJ2-3; TRBD2 matches at 9 bases. TRBV5-7 is an open reading frame, and its role is uncertain. The V gene end was trimmed by 3 bases and the J gene end by 4 bases; junction bases not matched to a gene: 3. This CDR3 has 14 amino acids. The CDR3: CASSSGLAADTQYF. DNA for the CDR3: TGTGCCAGCAGCTCGGGACTAGCCGCAGATACGCAGTATTTT.

This clonotype was found a few times. J is TRBJ1-2 and V is TRBV7-9; TRBD1 aligns across 7 bases. V shed 7 bases and J 5 bases; nucleotides not matched to a gene: 16. There are 16 residues in the CDR3. From germline, CDR1 is SEHNR and CDR2 FQNEAQ (reference sequence). Written as DNA, the CDR3 is TGTGCCAGCACCCCTACTAGGGGGCGCCCCGGTTATGGCTACACCTTC. This gives the protein CASTPTRGRPGYGYTF.

This chain links TRBV28 with TRBJ1-6, with D possibly being TRBD1 (5 bases). Trimming removed 6 bases from V and 7 bases from J, with 16 bases in between. The CDR3 is 15 residues long. The germline gives CDR1 MDHEN, CDR2 SYDVKM. CDR3 DNA: TGTGCCAGCAGCCTATCCGACAGATCCAATTCACCCCTCCACTTT. It encodes CASSLSDRSNSPLHF.

The rearrangement links TRBV20-1 to TRBJ2-7; TRBD2 is a possible D gene (6 bases). CDR3 length: 13 residues. The V gene lost 5 bases and the J gene lost 0 bases, with 11 bases spanning the gap. Germline assignment: CDR1 DFQATT and CDR2 SNEGSKA (reference sequence). This CDR3 is CSAVTGLSYEQYF. The CDR3 coding sequence is TGCAGTGCTGTGACGGGACTCTCCTACGAGCAGTACTTC.

This clonotype was counted between two and nine times. The chain is built from TRBV5-1 and TRBJ1-1; D may be TRBD1 (5 bases). The CDR3 covers 13 residues. The germline V and J ends were trimmed by 6 bases and 2 bases, with 11 bases remaining between them. Germline V gives CDR1 SGHRS, CDR2 YFSETQ. The CDR3 reads CASTMTENTEAFF. Written as DNA, the CDR3 is TGCGCCAGCACCATGACAGAAAACACTGAAGCTTTCTTT.

This chain connects TRBV29-1 to TRBJ1-2; D gene ambiguous. The CDR3 covers 15 residues. V lost 2 bases, J lost 8 bases, and 21 bases lay in between. Germline CDR1 reads SQVTM; CDR2 reads ANQGSEA. CDR3 coding DNA: TGCAGCGTTGAACCTCTCGTGGCGGGGAAGGAGGGCTACACCTTC. Its translation: CSVEPLVAGKEGYTF.

This clonotype has more than one count but fewer than ten. The chain couples TRBV27 to TRBJ1-2; D remains ambiguous. V gave up 3 bases and J gave up 1 base, with 12 bases separating them. CDR1 is MNHEY, CDR2 SMNVEV, per germline (reference sequence). This CDR3 comprises 15 residues. The CDR3 loop reads CASSLVGKGNYGYTF. CDR3 DNA: TGTGCCAGCAGTTTGGTGGGTAAGGGTAACTATGGCTACACCTTC.

This clonotype has just a few counts. This chain connects TRBV20-1 to TRBJ2-1; a weak D match, TRBD1 (5 bases). CDR1 is DFQATT and CDR2 is SNEGSKA in the germline V gene (reference sequence). V was trimmed by 0 bases and J by 0 bases, leaving 12 bases between them. This CDR3 spans 16 amino acids. The CDR3: CSARDRQLSSYNEQFF. CDR3 DNA: TGCAGTGCTAGAGATCGACAGCTGAGCTCCTACAATGAGCAGTTCTTC.

This clonotype is a singleton in its sample. It may be a read error: a sequence one base away is much more abundant. The rearrangement joins TRBV5-1 to TRBJ2-7; D may match TRBD1 or TRBD2 (5 bases each). Trimming removed 3 bases from V and 4 bases from J, with 17 bases in between. This CDR3 region has 15 residues. CDR1 is SGHRS, CDR2 YFSETQ, per germline. The CDR3 here is CASSWNAGTEYEQYF. The CDR3 region has the DNA TGCGCCAGCAGCTGGAATGCCGGGACGGAGTACGAGCAGTACTTC.

This clonotype was seen a handful of times. The chain combines TRBV12-3 or TRBV12-4 with TRBJ2-1; no clear D gene. Between the trimmed V and J ends, which lost 2 bases and 8 bases, there was a span of 13 bases. This CDR3 comprises 14 residues. The CDR3 spells CASSLRPKGHEQFF. Here the CDR3 DNA reads TGTGCCAGCAGTTTACGACCTAAAGGACATGAGCAGTTCTTC.

This clonotype was seen more than once but under ten times. This sequence joins TRBV11-2 and TRBJ2-1; 12 bases line up with TRBD2. Per germline, CDR1 SGHAT and CDR2 FQNNGV. V was pared by 1 base and J by 7 bases, with 8 bases of the junction left unmatched. CDR3 length: 17 amino acids. The CDR3 DNA sequence: TGTGCCAGCAGCTTAGCAACTCTAGCGGGGGGGCCTAATGAGCAGTTCTTC. Encoded protein: CASSLATLAGGPNEQFF.

The chain combines TRBV11-2 with TRBJ1-1; D is undetermined. V dropped 2 bases and J dropped 4 bases, with 8 bases sitting between them. Per the germline V gene, CDR1 is SGHAT and CDR2 is FQNNGV. The length of the CDR3 is 13 residues. CDR3 in amino acids: CASSLFGRTEAFF. DNA of the CDR3: TGTGCCAGCAGCTTATTTGGGCGCACTGAAGCTTTCTTT.